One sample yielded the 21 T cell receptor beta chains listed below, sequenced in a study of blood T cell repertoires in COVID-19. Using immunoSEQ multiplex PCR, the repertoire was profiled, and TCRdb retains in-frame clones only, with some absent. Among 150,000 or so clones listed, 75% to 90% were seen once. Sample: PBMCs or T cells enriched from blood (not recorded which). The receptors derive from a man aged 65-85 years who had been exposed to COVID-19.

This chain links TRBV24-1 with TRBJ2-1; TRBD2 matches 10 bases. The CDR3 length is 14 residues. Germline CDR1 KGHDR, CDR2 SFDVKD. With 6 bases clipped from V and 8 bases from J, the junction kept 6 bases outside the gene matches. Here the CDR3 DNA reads TGTGCCACCAGTAAAGCGGGGGGGCGGGATGAGCAGTTCTTC. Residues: CATSKAGGRDEQFF.

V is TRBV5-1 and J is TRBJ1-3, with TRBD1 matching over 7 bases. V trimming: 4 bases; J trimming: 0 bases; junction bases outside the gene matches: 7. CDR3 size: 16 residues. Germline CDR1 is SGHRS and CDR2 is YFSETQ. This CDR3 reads CASSGTELYSGNTIYF. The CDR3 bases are TGCGCCAGCAGCGGGACAGAATTATACTCTGGAAACACCATATATTTT.

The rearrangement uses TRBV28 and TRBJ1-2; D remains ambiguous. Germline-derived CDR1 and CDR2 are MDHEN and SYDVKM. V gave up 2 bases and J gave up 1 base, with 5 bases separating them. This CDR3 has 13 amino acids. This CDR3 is CASSLGHNYGYTF. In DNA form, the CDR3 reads TGTGCCAGCAGTTTAGGGCATAACTATGGCTACACCTTC.

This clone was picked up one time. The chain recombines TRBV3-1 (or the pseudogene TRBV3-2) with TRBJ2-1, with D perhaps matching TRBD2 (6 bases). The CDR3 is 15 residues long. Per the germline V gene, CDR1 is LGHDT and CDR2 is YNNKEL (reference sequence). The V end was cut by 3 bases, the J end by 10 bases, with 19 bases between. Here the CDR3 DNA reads TGTGCCAGCAGCCAGGGGTCCCTAGGAGGGGACGAGCAGTTCTTC. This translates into CASSQGSLGGDEQFF.

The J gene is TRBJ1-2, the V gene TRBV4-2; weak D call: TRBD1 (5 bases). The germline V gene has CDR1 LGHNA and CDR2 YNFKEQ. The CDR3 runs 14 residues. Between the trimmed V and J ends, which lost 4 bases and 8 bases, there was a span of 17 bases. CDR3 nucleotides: TGTGCCAGCAGCCGGGGGGAGGGCGCCGTGGGCTACACCTTC. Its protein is CASSRGEGAVGYTF.

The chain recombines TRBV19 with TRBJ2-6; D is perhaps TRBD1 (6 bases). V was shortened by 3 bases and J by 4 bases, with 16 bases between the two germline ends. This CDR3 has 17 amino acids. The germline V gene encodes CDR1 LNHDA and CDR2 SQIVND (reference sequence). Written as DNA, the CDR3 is TGTGCCAGTAGTATGCCTTTGGCAGGGGTCGGGGCCAACGTCCTGACTTTC. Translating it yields CASSMPLAGVGANVLTF.

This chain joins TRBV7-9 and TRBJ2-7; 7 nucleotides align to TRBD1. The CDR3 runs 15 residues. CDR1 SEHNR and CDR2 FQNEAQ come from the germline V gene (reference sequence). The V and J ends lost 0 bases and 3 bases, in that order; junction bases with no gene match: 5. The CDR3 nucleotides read TGTGCCAGCAGCTTAGCCGGGACAGCCTTCTACGAGCAGTACTTC. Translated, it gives CASSLAGTAFYEQYF.

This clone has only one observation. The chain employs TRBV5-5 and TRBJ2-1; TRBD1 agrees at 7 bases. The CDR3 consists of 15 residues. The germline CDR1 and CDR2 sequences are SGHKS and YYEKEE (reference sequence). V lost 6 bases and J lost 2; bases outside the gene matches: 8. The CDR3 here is CASTRMTGTYNEQFF. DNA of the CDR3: TGTGCCAGCACCCGGATGACAGGGACCTACAATGAGCAGTTCTTC.

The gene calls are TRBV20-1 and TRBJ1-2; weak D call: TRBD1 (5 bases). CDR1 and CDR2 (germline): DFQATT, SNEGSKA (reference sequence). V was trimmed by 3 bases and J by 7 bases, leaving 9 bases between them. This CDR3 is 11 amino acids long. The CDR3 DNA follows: TGCAGTGCTAGCCAGGGCAGTGGCTACACCTTC. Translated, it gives CSASQGSGYTF.

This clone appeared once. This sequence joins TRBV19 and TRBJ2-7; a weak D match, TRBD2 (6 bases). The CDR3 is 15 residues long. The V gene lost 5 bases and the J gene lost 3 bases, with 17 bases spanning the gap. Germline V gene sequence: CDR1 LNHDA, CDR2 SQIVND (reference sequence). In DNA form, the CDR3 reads TGTGCCAGTAGTGGAGGGGTGCAGCGCGTCTACGAGCAGTACTTC. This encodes CASSGGVQRVYEQYF.

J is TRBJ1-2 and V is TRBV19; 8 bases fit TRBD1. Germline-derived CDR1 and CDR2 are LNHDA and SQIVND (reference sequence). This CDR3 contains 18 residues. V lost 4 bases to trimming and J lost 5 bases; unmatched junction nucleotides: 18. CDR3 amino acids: CASSTTLPGTGGLYGYTF. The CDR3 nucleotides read TGTGCCAGTAGTACCACGCTACCCGGGACAGGCGGACTATATGGCTACACCTTC. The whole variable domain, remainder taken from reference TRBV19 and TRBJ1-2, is DGGITQSPKYLFRKEGQNVTLSCEQNLNHDAMYWYRQDPGQGLRLIYYSQIVNDFQKGDIAEGYSVSREKKESFPLTVTSAQKNPTAFYLCASSTTLPGTGGLYGYTFGSGTRLTVV.

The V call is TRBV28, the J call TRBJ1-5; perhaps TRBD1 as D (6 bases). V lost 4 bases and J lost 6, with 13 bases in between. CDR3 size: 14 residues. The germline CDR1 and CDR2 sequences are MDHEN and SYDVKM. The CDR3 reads CASSSTGIGQPQHF. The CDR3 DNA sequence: TGTGCCAGCAGTTCTACAGGGATCGGTCAGCCCCAGCATTTT.

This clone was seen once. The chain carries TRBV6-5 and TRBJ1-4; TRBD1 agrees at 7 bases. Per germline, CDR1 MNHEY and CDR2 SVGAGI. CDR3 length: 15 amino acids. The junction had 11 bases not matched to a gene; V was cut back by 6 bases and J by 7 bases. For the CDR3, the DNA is TGTGCCAGCAGAGACACAGGGGCGTTTGGTGAAAAACTGTTTTTT. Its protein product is CASRDTGAFGEKLFF.

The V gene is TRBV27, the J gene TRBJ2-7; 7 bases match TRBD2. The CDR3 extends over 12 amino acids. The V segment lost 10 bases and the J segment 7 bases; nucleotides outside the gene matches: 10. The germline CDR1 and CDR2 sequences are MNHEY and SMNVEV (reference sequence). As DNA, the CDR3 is TGTGCCACAGGGCGGGGGACCCAAGAGCAGTACTTC. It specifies CATGRGTQEQYF.

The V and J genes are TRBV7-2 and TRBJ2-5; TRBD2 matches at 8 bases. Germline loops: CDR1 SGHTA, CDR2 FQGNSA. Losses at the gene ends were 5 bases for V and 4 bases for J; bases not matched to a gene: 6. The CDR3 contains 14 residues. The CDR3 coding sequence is TGTGCCAGCAGCCTCCCCCGGGGGGGAGAGACCCAGTACTTC. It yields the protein CASSLPRGGETQYF. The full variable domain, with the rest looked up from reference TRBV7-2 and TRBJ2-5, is GAGVSQSPSNKVTEKGKDVELRCDPISGHTALYWYRQSLGQGLEFLIYFQGNSAPDKSGLPSDRFSAERTGGSVSTLTIQRTQQEDSAVYLCASSLPRGGETQYFGPGTRLLVL.

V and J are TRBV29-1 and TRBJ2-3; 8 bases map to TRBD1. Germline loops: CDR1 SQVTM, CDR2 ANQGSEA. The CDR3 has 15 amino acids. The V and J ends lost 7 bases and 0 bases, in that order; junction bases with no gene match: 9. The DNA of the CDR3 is TGCAGCGCCTCGAGGACAGGGTTTAGCACAGATACGCAGTATTTT. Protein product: CSASRTGFSTDTQYF.

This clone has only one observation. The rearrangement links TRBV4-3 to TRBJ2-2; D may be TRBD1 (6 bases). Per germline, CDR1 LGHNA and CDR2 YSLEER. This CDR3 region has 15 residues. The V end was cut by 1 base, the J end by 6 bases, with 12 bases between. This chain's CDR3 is CASSQAYRDSGELFF. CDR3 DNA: TGCGCCAGCAGCCAAGCCTACAGGGATTCCGGGGAGCTGTTTTTT.

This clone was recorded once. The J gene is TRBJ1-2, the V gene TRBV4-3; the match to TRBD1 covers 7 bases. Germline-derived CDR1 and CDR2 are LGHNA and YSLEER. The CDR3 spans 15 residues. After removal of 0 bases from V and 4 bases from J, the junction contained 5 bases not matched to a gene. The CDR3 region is CASSQDRRTGYGYTF. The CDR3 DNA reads TGCGCCAGCAGCCAAGATAGAAGGACAGGCTATGGCTACACCTTC.

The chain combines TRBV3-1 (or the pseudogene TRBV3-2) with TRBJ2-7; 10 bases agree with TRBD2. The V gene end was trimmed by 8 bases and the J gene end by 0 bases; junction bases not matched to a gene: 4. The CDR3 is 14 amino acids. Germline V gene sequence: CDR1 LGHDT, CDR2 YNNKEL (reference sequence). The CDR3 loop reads CASEASGSSYEQYF. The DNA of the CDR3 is TGTGCCAGCGAAGCTAGCGGGAGCTCCTACGAGCAGTACTTC.

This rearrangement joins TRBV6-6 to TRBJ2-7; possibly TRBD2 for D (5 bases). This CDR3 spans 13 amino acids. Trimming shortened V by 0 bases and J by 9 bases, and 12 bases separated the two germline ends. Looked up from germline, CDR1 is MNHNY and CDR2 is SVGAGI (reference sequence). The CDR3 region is CASSYSDYLRQYF. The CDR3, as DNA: TGTGCCAGCAGTTACTCTGACTATTTGAGGCAGTACTTC.

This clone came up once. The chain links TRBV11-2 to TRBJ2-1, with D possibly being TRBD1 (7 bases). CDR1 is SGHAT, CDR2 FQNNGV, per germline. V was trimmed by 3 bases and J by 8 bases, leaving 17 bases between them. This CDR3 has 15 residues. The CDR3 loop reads CASSLEGAIIDEQFF. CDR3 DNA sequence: TGTGCCAGCAGCTTGGAGGGGGCAATTATCGATGAGCAGTTCTTC.